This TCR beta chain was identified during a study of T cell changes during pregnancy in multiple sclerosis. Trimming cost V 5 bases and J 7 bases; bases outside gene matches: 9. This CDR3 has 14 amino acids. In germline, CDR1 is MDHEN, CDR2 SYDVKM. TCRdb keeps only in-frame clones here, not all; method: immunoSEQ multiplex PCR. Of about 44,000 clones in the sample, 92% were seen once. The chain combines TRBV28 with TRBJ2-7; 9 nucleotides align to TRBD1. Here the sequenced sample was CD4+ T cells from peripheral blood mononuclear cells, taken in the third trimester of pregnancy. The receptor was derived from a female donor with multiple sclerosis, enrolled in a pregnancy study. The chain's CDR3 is CASSTSGTGREQYF. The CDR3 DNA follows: TGTGCCAGCAGTACTTCCGGGACAGGGCGAGAGCAGTACTTC.